These 27 T cell receptor beta chains share one sample of origin, sequenced in a study of Graves' ophthalmopathy and Graves' hyperthyroidism. Amplification targeted the TCR beta CDR3 regions, with RNA transcripts as the source material. First-round RT-PCR employed HTBI primers, with a second-round multiplex PCR after it. From the multiplex PCR reads, TCRdb called clonotypes with MiXCR, one entry per CDR3 protein. Here the sample spans 52,000 or so distinct CDR3 sequences, around 50% being singletons. Sequencing input: peripheral blood. The receptors stem from an adult woman with Graves' ophthalmopathy.

The chain employs TRBV9 and TRBJ2-7; tentative D call: TRBD1 (5 bases). Germline CDR1 SGDLS, CDR2 YYNGEE. V gave up 3 bases and J gave up 6 bases, with 7 bases separating them. The CDR3 spans 11 residues. The CDR3 coding sequence is TGTGCCAGCAGCGAAGGGGTCGAGCAGTACTTC. This gives the protein CASSEGVEQYF. The variable domain in full, completed from reference TRBV9 and TRBJ2-7, reads DSGVTQTPKHLITATGQRVTLRCSPRSGDLSVYWYQQSLDQGLQFLIQYYNGEERAKGNILERFSAQQFPDLHSELNLSSLELGDSALYFCASSEGVEQYFGPGTRLTVT.

This clonotype has ten or more counts. This could be a read error, since a much larger clone is one nucleotide away. This CDR3 is missing its conserved last phenylalanine or tryptophan, likely due to a read error. This chain's CDR3 is CASKVDVNTEAFL. CDR3 in DNA: TGTGCCAGCAAGGTGGACGTTAACACTGAAGCTTTCCTT. The V and J genes are TRBV2 and TRBJ1-1; no reliable D call. Germline loops: CDR1 SNHLY, CDR2 FYNNEI. Between the trimmed V and J ends, which lost 7 bases and 2 bases, there was a span of 11 bases. The CDR3 sequence is 13 residues long.

This clonotype has at least ten counts. This chain connects TRBV20-1 to TRBJ1-2; no clear D gene. The V and J ends lost 7 bases and 4 bases respectively, with 10 bases between them. This CDR3 is 11 amino acids long. Germline values: CDR1 DFQATT, CDR2 SNEGSKA (reference sequence). The CDR3 DNA is TGCAGTGTAGGATTTCGCTATGGCTACACCTTC. Residues: CSVGFRYGYTF.

This clonotype was seen many times. The V gene is TRBV20-1, the J gene TRBJ1-5; D remains unclear. Germline V lookup: CDR1 DFQATT, CDR2 SNEGSKA (reference sequence). Trimming removed 5 bases at V and 3 bases at J, with 8 bases between. CDR3 size: 12 residues. CDR3 bases: TGCAGTGCTTTGGGTCTCAATCAGCCCCAGCATTTT. Encoded protein: CSALGLNQPQHF.

This clonotype was counted at least ten times. The V call is TRBV12-3 or TRBV12-4, the J call TRBJ2-5; TRBD1 or TRBD2 may be the D gene (5 bases each). V was shortened by 6 bases and J by 3 bases, with 17 bases between the two germline ends. The CDR3 is made up of 15 amino acids. This CDR3 reads CASRSTRGPKETQYF. CDR3 bases: TGTGCCAGCAGGTCGACTCGGGGACCTAAAGAGACCCAGTACTTC.

This clonotype was picked up many times. This chain joins TRBV28 and TRBJ2-3; possible D gene TRBD1, 6 bases. CDR1 is MDHEN, CDR2 SYDVKM, per germline. The CDR3 is 13 residues long. Deletions cut 9 bases from V and 1 base from J, with 11 bases between. CDR3 protein: CASHEGGTDTQYF. The CDR3 DNA sequence: TGTGCCAGTCATGAGGGGGGCACAGATACGCAGTATTTT.

This clonotype was detected ten times or more. The chain carries TRBV9 and TRBJ2-5; tentatively, D is TRBD2 (5 bases). This CDR3 is built from 13 residues. Germline V lookup: CDR1 SGDLS, CDR2 YYNGEE. V lost 5 bases to trimming and J lost 0 bases, with 8 bases between them. In DNA form, the CDR3 reads TGTGCCAGCAGACCAGCGGACCAAGAGACCCAGTACTTC. Its protein product is CASRPADQETQYF.

This chain connects TRBV25-1 to TRBJ2-6; D uncertain. Trimming took 2 bases from V and 4 from J, leaving 6 bases between them. The CDR3 consists of 14 residues. Germline assignment: CDR1 MGHDK and CDR2 SYGVNS. The CDR3 DNA follows: TGTGCCAGCAGTGAAAAACGGGGGGCCAACGTCCTGACTTTC. It specifies CASSEKRGANVLTF.

V is TRBV7-3 and J is TRBJ2-7; 13 positions match TRBD2. The CDR3 contains 18 residues. Germline-derived CDR1 and CDR2 are SGHTA and FQGTGA. Losses at the gene ends were 5 bases for V and 0 bases for J; bases not matched to a gene: 10. The CDR3 spells CASSDRTSGRVSSYEQYF. In DNA, the CDR3 is TGTGCCAGCAGCGACCGAACTAGCGGGAGGGTAAGCTCCTACGAGCAGTACTTC.

V gene TRBV24-1 combines with J gene TRBJ2-7, with D maybe TRBD2 (5 bases). This CDR3 is built from 14 residues. Germline V CDR1 and CDR2: KGHDR, SFDVKD. Between the trimmed V and J ends, which lost 6 bases and 2 bases, there was a span of 13 bases. CDR3 nucleotides: TGTGCCACCAGTACTAGAGACGGACCCTACGAGCAGTACTTC. This sequence encodes CATSTRDGPYEQYF.

The chain carries TRBV3-1 and TRBJ2-3, with TRBD2 matching over 10 bases. Germline V gene sequence: CDR1 LGHDT, CDR2 YNNKEL (reference sequence). This CDR3 comprises 17 residues. The V segment lost 4 bases and the J segment 2 bases; nucleotides outside the gene matches: 9. CDR3 sequence: CASSLVSSGSHTDTQYF. The CDR3 region has the DNA TGTGCCAGCAGCCTCGTTTCTAGCGGGAGTCACACAGATACGCAGTATTTT.

This clonotype was detected ten times or more. The chain is built from TRBV5-5 and TRBJ1-2, with D perhaps TRBD1 (5 bases). Germline V gene sequence: CDR1 SGHKS, CDR2 YYEKEE (reference sequence). V was pared by 3 bases and J by 5 bases, with 11 bases between. The CDR3 sequence is 13 residues long. CDR3 sequence reads: CASSSGTAYGYTF. The CDR3 bases are TGTGCCAGCAGCTCCGGGACGGCATATGGCTACACCTTC.

This clonotype occurred many times. Written as DNA, the CDR3 is TGTGCCAGCAGTCTCCAGACAGGGACTGACTACACCTTC. It encodes CASSLQTGTDYTF. This chain links TRBV27 with TRBJ1-2; TRBD1 aligns across 7 bases. The CDR3 is 13 residues long. V gave up 5 bases and J gave up 10 bases; unmatched junction bases: 10. Germline V CDR1 and CDR2: MNHEY, SMNVEV (reference sequence).

The V call is TRBV13, the J call TRBJ2-7; the D call may be TRBD1 or TRBD2 (5 bases each). The V gene lost 8 bases and the J gene lost 5 bases, with 19 bases spanning the gap. The CDR3 spans 14 residues. In germline, CDR1 is PRHDT, CDR2 FYEKMQ (reference sequence). CDR3 region: CASFRGGTGHEQYF. The DNA for the CDR3 is TGTGCCAGCTTCAGAGGAGGCACAGGCCACGAGCAGTACTTC.

This clonotype is classed as medium-sized. V is TRBV7-9 and J is TRBJ1-1; no reliable D call. CDR3 length: 11 residues. Per the germline V gene, CDR1 is SEHNR and CDR2 is FQNEAQ (reference sequence). The V and J ends lost 5 bases and 3 bases respectively, with 4 bases between them. CDR3 in DNA: TGTGCCAGCAGCCGTGACACTGAAGCTTTCTTT. Translated: CASSRDTEAFF.

Concerning this clonotype itself: A much bigger clone sits one base away, suggesting this may be a read error. The rearrangement links TRBV12-3 or TRBV12-4 to TRBJ2-2; D is possibly TRBD1 or TRBD2 (6 bases each). The CDR3 totals 16 residues. The CDR3 sequence: CASSFHWGAPAGELVF. The CDR3 DNA follows: TGTGCCAGCAGTTTTCATTGGGGGGCGCCCGCCGGGGAGCTGGTTTTT.

This clonotype was recorded many times. The chain carries TRBV9 and TRBJ2-7, with no clear D. The CDR3 consists of 14 residues. V shed 2 bases and J shed 5 bases, with 14 bases lying between them. Germline lookup yields CDR1 SGDLS and CDR2 YYNGEE. Here the CDR3 reads CASSVNPGRDEQYF. The CDR3, as DNA: TGTGCCAGCAGCGTCAATCCGGGTCGCGACGAGCAGTACTTC. Full variable domain (rest looked up from reference TRBV9 and TRBJ2-7): DSGVTQTPKHLITATGQRVTLRCSPRSGDLSVYWYQQSLDQGLQFLIQYYNGEERAKGNILERFSAQQFPDLHSELNLSSLELGDSALYFCASSVNPGRDEQYFGPGTRLTVT.

The rearrangement links TRBV20-1 to TRBJ1-1; D is ambiguous. The CDR3 consists of 9 residues. Trimming shortened V by 5 bases and J by 8 bases, and 6 bases separated the two germline ends. CDR1 and CDR2 from the germline V gene are DFQATT and SNEGSKA (reference sequence). The CDR3: CSARKEAFF. The DNA of the CDR3 is TGCAGTGCTCGGAAGGAAGCTTTCTTT.

V is TRBV20-1 and J is TRBJ1-5; unclear D gene. CDR3 length equals 15 residues. V dropped 6 bases and J dropped 0 bases, with 15 bases sitting between them. CDR1 and CDR2 from the germline V gene are DFQATT and SNEGSKA (reference sequence). DNA of the CDR3: TGCAGTGCAAAGCGGGCCGAGAATAGCAATCAGCCCCAGCATTTT. Encoded protein: CSAKRAENSNQPQHF.

The V call is TRBV24-1, the J call TRBJ2-3; 7 positions match TRBD1. Germline CDR1 reads KGHDR; CDR2 reads SFDVKD. The V gene end was trimmed by 3 bases and the J gene end by 6 bases; junction bases not matched to a gene: 14. The CDR3 has 17 amino acids. CDR3 nucleotide sequence: TGTGCCACCAGTGATCCAAAGCCGGGACAGCCCATGGATACGCAGTATTTT. This translates into CATSDPKPGQPMDTQYF.

This clonotype was seen ten or more times. The CDR3 sequence: CSAIRGGSDTQYF. CDR3 sequence (DNA): TGCAGTGCTATCCGGGGAGGGTCGGATACGCAGTATTTT. The chain combines TRBV20-1 with TRBJ2-3; 7 positions match TRBD2. Looked up from germline, CDR1 is DFQATT and CDR2 is SNEGSKA (reference sequence). The CDR3 length is 13 residues. V was clipped by 4 bases and J by 6 bases; unmatched bases: 7.

This clonotype was detected many times. J is TRBJ1-6 and V is TRBV5-4; 8 positions match TRBD1. The germline CDR1 and CDR2 sequences are SGHNT and YYREEE (reference sequence). This CDR3 region has 15 residues. Trimming took 4 bases from V and 6 from J; bases not matched to a gene: 6. CDR3 bases: TGTGCCAGCAGCATCCGGGACAGGCGTAATTCACCCCTCCACTTT. This sequence encodes CASSIRDRRNSPLHF.

This clonotype was counted many times. This may arise from a read error, as a much more abundant clone is one base away. This sequence joins TRBV9 and TRBJ2-5; 7 bases are shared with TRBD2. The length of the CDR3 is 15 residues. Germline V gene lookup returns CDR1 SGDLS and CDR2 YYNGEE. With V trimmed by 3 bases and J by 1 base, 6 bases remained unmatched. The CDR3 here is CASSATSVSQETQYF. For the CDR3, the DNA is TGTGCCAGCAGCGCCACTAGCGTATCCCAAGAGACCCAGTACTTC.

The V call is TRBV11-3, the J call TRBJ1-2; D might be TRBD1 (6 bases). Trimming cost V 2 bases and J 4 bases, with 23 bases left between them. Germline assignment: CDR1 SGHNT and CDR2 YENEEA. The CDR3 loop spans 18 amino acids. CDR3 nucleotides: TGTGCCAGCAGCTTAACGGGGACACTAGCGGGAGGGCCCTATGGCTACACCTTC. Protein: CASSLTGTLAGGPYGYTF. The variable domain in full, completed from reference TRBV11-3 and TRBJ1-2, reads EAGVVQSPRYKIIEKKQPVAFWCNPISGHNTLYWYLQNLGQGPELLIRYENEEAVDDSQLPKDRFSAERLKGVDSTLKIQPAELGDSAVYLCASSLTGTLAGGPYGYTFGSGTRLTVV.

This chain uses TRBV29-1 with TRBJ2-3; D gene unclear. The CDR3 is 14 residues long. Trimming took 7 bases from V and 2 from J, leaving 16 bases between them. Germline CDR1 and CDR2: SQVTM and ANQGSEA. The CDR3 region is CSARLGLDTDTQYF. CDR3 nucleotides: TGCAGCGCCCGCCTAGGGCTTGACACAGATACGCAGTATTTT.

The J gene is TRBJ2-5, the V gene TRBV2; TRBD2 matches at 8 bases. This CDR3 contains 15 residues. V shed 8 bases and J 3 bases; nucleotides not matched to a gene: 11. Per the germline V gene, CDR1 is SNHLY and CDR2 is FYNNEI. CDR3: CASGGGLAPEETQYF. CDR3 coding DNA: TGTGCCAGCGGCGGCGGACTAGCTCCTGAAGAGACCCAGTACTTC.

Ten or more counts support this clonotype. The chain uses TRBV5-1 and TRBJ2-7, with D unclear. Between the trimmed V and J ends, which lost 0 bases and 6 bases, there was a span of 10 bases. This CDR3 is 13 amino acids long. Per germline, CDR1 SGHRS and CDR2 YFSETQ. CDR3 region: CASSLGPQAEQYF. In DNA form, the CDR3 reads TGCGCCAGCAGCTTGGGACCTCAGGCCGAGCAGTACTTC.